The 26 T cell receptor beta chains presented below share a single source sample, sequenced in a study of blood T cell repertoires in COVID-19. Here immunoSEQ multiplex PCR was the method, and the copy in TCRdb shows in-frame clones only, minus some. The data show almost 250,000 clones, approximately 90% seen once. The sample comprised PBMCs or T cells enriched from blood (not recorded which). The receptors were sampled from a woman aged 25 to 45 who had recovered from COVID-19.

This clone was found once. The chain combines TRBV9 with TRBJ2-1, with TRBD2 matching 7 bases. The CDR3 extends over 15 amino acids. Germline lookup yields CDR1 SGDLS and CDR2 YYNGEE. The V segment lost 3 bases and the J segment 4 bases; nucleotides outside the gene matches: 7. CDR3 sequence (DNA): TGTGCCAGCAGCGCACTAGCGTCCACTTACAATGAGCAGTTCTTC. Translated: CASSALASTYNEQFF.

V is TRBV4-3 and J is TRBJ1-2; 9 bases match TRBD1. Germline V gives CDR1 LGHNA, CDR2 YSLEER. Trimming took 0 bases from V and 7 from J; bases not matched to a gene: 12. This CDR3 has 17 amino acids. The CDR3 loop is CASSQDKGQGLVRGYTF. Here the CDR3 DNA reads TGCGCCAGCAGCCAAGATAAGGGACAGGGACTGGTGCGTGGCTACACCTTC.

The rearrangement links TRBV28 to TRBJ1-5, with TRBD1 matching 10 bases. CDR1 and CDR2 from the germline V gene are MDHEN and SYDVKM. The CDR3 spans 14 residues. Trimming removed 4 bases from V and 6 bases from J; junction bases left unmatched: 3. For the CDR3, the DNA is TGTGCCAGCAGTTCCGGACAGGGGGGTCAGCCCCAGCATTTT. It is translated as CASSSGQGGQPQHF. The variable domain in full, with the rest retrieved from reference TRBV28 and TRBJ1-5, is DVKVTQSSRYLVKRTGEKVFLECVQDMDHENMFWYRQDPGLGLRLIYFSYDVKMKEKGDIPEGYSVSREKKERFSLILESASTNQTSMYLCASSSGQGGQPQHFGDGTRLSIL.

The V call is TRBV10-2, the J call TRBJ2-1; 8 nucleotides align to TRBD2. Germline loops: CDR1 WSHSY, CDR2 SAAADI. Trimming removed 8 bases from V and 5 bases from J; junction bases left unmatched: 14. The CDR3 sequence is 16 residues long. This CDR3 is CASVGGTSGVNNEQFF. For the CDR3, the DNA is TGCGCCAGCGTTGGAGGAACTAGCGGCGTTAACAATGAGCAGTTCTTC.

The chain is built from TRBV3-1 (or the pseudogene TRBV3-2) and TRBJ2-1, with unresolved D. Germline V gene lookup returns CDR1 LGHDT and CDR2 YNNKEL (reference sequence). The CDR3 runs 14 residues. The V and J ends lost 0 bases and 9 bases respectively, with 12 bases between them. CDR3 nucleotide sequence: TGTGCCAGCAGCCAAGAGAGCAGGCGAAGTGAGCAGTTCTTC. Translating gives CASSQESRRSEQFF.

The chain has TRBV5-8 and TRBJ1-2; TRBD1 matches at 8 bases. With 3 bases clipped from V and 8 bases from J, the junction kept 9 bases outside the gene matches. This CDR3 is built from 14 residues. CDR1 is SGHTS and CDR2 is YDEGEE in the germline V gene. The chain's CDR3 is CASSSMTGVYGYTF. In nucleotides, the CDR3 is TGTGCCAGCAGCTCCATGACAGGGGTCTACGGCTACACCTTC. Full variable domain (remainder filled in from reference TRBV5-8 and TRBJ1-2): EAGVTQSPTHLIKTRGQQATLRCSPISGHTSVYWYQQALGLGLQFLLWYDEGEERNRGNFPPRFSGRQFPNYSSELNVNALELEDSALYLCASSSMTGVYGYTFGSGTRLTVV.

In DNA form, the CDR3 reads TGTGCCAGCAGTTACGCTGAGGCAGGGGAGTTCTTC. It encodes CASSYAEAGEFF. V usage is TRBV6-6 and J usage is TRBJ2-1, with D possibly being TRBD1 (6 bases). Germline V gene data show CDR1 as MNHNY and CDR2 as SVGAGI (reference sequence). The CDR3 length is 12 residues. V dropped 2 bases and J dropped 14 bases, with 13 bases sitting between them.

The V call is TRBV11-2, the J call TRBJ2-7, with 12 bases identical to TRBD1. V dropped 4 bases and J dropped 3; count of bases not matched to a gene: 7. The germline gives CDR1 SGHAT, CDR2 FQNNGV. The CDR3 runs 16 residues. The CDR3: CASSSTGTGGHYEQYF. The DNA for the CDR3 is TGTGCCAGCAGCTCAACCGGGACAGGGGGCCACTACGAGCAGTACTTC.

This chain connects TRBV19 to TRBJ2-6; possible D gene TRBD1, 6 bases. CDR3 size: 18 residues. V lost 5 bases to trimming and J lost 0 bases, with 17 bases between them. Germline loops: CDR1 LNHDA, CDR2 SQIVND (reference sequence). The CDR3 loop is CASSPGAGAFSGANVLTF. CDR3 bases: TGTGCCAGTAGTCCAGGCGCAGGGGCTTTCTCTGGGGCCAACGTCCTGACTTTC.

The CDR3 DNA reads as TGTGCCAGCAGTGATTCCCTCTACACTGAAGCTTTCTTT. Protein product: CASSDSLYTEAFF. This chain connects TRBV25-1 to TRBJ1-1; no clear D gene. The CDR3 length is 13 residues. V lost 3 bases and J 3 bases, leaving 8 bases between the germline ends. Germline CDR1 is MGHDK and CDR2 is SYGVNS.

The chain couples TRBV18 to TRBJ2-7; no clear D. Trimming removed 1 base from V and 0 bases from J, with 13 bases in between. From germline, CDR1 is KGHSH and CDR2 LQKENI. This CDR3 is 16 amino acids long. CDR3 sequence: CASSPLSAESSYEQYF. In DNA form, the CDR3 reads TGTGCCAGCTCACCACTTTCGGCGGAGAGCTCCTACGAGCAGTACTTC.

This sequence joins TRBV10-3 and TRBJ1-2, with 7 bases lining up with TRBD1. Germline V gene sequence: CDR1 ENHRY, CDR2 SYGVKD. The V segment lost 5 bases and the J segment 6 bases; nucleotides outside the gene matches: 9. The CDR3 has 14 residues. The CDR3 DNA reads TGTGCCATCAGTTTGACAGGGAGTGGGGATGGCTACACCTTC. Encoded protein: CAISLTGSGDGYTF.

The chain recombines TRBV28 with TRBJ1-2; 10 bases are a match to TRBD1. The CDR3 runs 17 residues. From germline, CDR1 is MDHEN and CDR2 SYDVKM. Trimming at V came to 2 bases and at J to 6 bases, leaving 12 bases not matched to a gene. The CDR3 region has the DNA TGTGCCAGCAGTTTACCCGCCTGGGGACAGGGGCTTAATGGCTACACCTTC. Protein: CASSLPAWGQGLNGYTF.

The CDR3 bases are TGTGCCAGCAGTCATCCTTTACGGGCTAGCGGGAGTTTGACAGATACGCAGTATTTT. Its protein is CASSHPLRASGSLTDTQYF. The chain couples TRBV7-8 to TRBJ2-3, with 10 bases identical to TRBD2. The CDR3 has 19 residues. V lost 6 bases to trimming and J lost 3 bases; unmatched junction nucleotides: 18. Germline V CDR1 and CDR2: SGHVS, FQNEAQ.

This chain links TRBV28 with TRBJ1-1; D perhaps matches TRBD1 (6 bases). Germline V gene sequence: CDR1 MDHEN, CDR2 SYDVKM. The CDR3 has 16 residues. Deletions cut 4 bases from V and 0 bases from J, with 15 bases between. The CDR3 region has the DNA TGTGCCAGCAGTTCCCCAGGACAGACCATGAACACTGAAGCTTTCTTT. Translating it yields CASSSPGQTMNTEAFF.

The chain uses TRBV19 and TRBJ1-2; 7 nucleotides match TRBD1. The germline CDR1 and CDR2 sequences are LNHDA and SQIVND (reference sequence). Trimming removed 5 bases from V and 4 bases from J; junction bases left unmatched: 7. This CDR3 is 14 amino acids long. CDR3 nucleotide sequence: TGTGCCAGTAGTGCGCAGGGACAGATCTATGGCTACACCTTC. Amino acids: CASSAQGQIYGYTF.

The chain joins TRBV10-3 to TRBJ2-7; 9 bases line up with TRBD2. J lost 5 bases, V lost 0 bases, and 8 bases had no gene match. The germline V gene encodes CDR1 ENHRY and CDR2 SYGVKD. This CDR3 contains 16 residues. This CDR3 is CAISESSVAGANEQYF. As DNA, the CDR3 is TGTGCCATCAGTGAGTCGAGTGTAGCGGGAGCCAACGAGCAGTACTTC.

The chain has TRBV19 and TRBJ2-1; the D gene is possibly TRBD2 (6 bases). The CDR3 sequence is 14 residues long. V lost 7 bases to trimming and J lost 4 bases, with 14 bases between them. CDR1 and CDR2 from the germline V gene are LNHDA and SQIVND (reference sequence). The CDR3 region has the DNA TGTGCCAGTACAAGGGCTAGCGAGTACAATGAGCAGTTCTTC. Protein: CASTRASEYNEQFF.

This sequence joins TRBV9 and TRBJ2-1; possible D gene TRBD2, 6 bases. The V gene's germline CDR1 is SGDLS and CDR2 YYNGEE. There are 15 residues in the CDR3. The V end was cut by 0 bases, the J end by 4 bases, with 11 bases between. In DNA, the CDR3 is TGTGCCAGCAGCGTAGCGGGAGCCCCATACAATGAGCAGTTCTTC. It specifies CASSVAGAPYNEQFF.

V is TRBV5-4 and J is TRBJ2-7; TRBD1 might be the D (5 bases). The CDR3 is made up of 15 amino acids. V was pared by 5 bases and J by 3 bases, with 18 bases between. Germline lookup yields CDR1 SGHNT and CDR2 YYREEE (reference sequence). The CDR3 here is CASSPGPNQGYEQYF. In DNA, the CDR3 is TGTGCCAGCAGTCCTGGACCCAATCAGGGCTACGAGCAGTACTTC.

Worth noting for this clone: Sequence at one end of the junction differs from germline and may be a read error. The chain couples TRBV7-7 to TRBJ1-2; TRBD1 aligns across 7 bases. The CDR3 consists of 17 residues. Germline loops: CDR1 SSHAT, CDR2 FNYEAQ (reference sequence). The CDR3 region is CASSNLGQAPANYGYTF. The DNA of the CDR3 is TGTGCTAGCAGCAACCTAGGACAGGCTCCCGCTAACTATGGCTACACCTTC. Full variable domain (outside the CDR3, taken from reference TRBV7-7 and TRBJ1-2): GAGVSQSPRYKVTKRGQDVTLRCDPISSHATLYWYQQALGQGPEFLTYFNYEAQPDKSGLPSDRFSAERPEGSISTLTIQRTEQRDSAMYRCASSNLGQAPANYGYTFGSGTRLTVV.

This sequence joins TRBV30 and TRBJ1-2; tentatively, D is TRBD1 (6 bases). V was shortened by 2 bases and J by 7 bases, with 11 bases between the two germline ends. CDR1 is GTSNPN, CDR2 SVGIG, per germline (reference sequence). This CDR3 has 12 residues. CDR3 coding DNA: TGTGCCTGGAGTACTCGGGGGGCTGGCTACACCTTC. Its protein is CAWSTRGAGYTF.

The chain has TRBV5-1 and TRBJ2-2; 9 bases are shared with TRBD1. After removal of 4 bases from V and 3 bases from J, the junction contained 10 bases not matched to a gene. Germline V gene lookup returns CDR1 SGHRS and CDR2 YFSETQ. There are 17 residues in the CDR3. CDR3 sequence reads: CASSPLGTGRDTGELFF. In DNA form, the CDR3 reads TGCGCCAGCAGCCCACTCGGGACAGGGAGGGACACCGGGGAGCTGTTTTTT.

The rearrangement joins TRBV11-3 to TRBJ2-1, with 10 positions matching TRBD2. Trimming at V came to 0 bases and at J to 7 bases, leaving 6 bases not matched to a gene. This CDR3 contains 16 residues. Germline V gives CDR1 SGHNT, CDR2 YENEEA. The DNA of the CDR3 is TGTGCCAGCAGCTTAGAGCCAGCGGGAGGGAGAAATGAGCAGTTCTTC. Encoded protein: CASSLEPAGGRNEQFF.

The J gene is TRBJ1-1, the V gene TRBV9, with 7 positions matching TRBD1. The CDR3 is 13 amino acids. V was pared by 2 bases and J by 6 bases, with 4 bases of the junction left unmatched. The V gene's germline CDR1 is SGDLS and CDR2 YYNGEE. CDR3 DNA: TGTGCCAGCAGCGTCCAGACAGGGTCTGAAGCTTTCTTT. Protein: CASSVQTGSEAFF.

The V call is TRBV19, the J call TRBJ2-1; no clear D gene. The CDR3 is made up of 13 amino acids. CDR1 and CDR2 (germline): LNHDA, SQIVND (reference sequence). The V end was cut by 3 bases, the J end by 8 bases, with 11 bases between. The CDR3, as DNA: TGTGCCAGTAGTATTATGGCAGTGGATGAGCAGTTCTTC. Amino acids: CASSIMAVDEQFF.